What follows is one T cell receptor (beta chain) and its context. The data stem from a study of control samples from healthy donors and cancer patients. TCRdb keeps only in-frame clones here, not all; method: immunoSEQ multiplex PCR. The sample records approximately 150,000 clones, almost 90% being singletons. Sequenced material: blood. This clonotype originated in a man between 18 and 29 years old in good health.

CDR3 amino acids: CASSPSGPRGEKLFF. The CDR3 DNA reads TGTGCCAGCAGCCCCTCCGGCCCCCGTGGTGAAAAACTGTTTTTT. This sequence joins TRBV11-2 and TRBJ1-4; D gene uncertain. V was pared by 5 bases and J by 7 bases, with 17 bases between. CDR1 is SGHAT and CDR2 is FQNNGV in the germline V gene. The CDR3 has 15 amino acids.